The sequence of this T cell receptor (beta chain) was determined in a study of control samples from healthy donors and cancer patients. The protocol was immunoSEQ multiplex PCR, while the TCRdb copy is restricted to in-frame clones and leaves out a portion. The sample lists 130,000 or so clones; 87% were seen once. Germline assignment: CDR1 SGHTA and CDR2 FQGNSA. This CDR3 is 15 amino acids long. V shed 5 bases and J 5 bases; nucleotides not matched to a gene: 6. Regarding this clone: This sample includes further DNA sequences coding for the same CDR3.

Sequences were obtained from blood. The receptor was derived from a man younger than 45 in good health. The chain employs TRBV7-2 and TRBJ1-5, with 10 bases fitting TRBD1. The CDR3 reads CASSPRTGGDQPQHF. The DNA for the CDR3 is TGTGCCAGCAGCCCTAGGACAGGGGGGGATCAGCCCCAGCATTTT.